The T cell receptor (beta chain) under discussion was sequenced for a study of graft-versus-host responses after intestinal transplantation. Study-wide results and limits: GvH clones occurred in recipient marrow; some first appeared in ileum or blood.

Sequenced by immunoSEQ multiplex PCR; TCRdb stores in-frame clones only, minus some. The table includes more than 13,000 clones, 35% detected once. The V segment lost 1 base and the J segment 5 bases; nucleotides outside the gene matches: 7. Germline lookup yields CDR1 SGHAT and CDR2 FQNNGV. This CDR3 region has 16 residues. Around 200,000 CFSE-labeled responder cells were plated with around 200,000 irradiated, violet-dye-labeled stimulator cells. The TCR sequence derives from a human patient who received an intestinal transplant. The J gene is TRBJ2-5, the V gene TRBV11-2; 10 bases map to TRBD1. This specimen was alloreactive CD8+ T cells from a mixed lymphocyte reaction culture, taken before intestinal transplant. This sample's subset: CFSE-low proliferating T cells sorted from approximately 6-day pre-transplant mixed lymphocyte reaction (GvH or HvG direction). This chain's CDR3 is CASSLVGTGAGETQYF. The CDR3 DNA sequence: TGTGCCAGCAGCTTAGTTGGGACAGGGGCAGGGGAGACCCAGTACTTC.